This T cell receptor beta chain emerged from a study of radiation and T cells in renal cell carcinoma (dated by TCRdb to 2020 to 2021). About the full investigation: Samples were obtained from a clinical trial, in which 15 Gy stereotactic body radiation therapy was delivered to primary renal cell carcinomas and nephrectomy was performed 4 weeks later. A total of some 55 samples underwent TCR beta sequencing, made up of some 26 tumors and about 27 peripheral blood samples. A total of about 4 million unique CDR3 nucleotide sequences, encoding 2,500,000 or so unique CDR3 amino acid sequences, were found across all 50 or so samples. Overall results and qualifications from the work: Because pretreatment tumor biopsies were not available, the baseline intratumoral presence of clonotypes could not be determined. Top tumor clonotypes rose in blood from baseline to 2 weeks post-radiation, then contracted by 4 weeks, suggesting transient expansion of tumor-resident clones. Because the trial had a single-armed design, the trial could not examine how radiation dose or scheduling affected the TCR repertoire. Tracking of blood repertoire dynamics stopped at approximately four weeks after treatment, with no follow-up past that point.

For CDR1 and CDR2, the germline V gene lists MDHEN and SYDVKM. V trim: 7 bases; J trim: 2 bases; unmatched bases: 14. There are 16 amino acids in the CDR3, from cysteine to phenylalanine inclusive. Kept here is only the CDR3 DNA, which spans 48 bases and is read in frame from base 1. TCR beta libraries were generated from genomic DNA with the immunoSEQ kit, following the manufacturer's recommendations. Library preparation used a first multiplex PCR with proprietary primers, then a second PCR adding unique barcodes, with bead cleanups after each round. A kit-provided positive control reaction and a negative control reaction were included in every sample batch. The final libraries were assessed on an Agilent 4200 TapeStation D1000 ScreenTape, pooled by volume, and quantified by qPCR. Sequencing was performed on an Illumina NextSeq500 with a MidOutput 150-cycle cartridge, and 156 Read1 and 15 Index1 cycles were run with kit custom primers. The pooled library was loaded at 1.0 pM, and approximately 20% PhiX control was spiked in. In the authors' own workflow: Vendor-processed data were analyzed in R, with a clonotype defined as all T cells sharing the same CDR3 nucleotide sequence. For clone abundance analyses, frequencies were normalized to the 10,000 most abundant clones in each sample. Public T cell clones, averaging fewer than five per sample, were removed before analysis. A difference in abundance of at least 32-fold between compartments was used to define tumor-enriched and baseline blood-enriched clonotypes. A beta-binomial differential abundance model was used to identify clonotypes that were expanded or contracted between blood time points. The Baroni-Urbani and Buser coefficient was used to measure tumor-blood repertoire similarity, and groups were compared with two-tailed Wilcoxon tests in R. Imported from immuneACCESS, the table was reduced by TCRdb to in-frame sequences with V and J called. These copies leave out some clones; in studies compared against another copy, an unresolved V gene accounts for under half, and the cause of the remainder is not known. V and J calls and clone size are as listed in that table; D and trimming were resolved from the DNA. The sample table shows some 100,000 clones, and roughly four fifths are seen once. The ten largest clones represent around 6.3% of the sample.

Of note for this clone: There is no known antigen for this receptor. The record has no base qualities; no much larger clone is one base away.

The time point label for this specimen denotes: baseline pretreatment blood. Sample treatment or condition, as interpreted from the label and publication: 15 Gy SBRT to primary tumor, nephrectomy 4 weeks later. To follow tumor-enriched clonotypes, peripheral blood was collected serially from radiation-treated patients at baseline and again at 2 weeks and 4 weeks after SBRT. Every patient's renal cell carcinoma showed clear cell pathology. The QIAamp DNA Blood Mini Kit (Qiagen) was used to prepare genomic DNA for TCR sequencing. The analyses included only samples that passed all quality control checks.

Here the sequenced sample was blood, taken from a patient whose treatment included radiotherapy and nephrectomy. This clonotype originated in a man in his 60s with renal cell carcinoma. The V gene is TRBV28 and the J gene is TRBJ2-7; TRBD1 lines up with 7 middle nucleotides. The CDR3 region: CASIRRPIGQAYEQYF. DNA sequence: TGTGCCAGCATACGAAGGCCTATCGGACAGGCCTACGAGCAGTACTTC.